This T cell receptor (beta chain) derives from a study of shared clonotypes between healthy human individuals. Study-wide results and caveats: Generation probabilities were higher for clonotypes shared across all four sorted-subset donors than for unshared ones. Represented diversity (both genetic and exposure-history) was limited by the small number of donors.

Notes on this clone: As yet, its antigen is unknown.

This table comes from immunoSEQ multiplex PCR, and its TCRdb copy is limited to in-frame clones, with some not included. The sample lists 2 million to 2.5 million clones, 80% to 95% occurring once. This CDR3 region has 11 residues. V shed 7 bases and J shed 7 bases, with 10 bases lying between them. Germline V lookup: CDR1 MDHEN, CDR2 SYDVKM. Source material: naive CD4+ T cells from PBMCs. Regarding subset: CD45RA+ positively selected. The sequence came from a man between 18 and 35 years old in good health. Some clones in this sample may be carry-over from other donors' samples. The chain has TRBV28 and TRBJ1-2, with D hard to call. The CDR3 sequence is CASTSSRGYTF. The CDR3 region has the DNA TGTGCCAGCACCAGCTCCCGTGGCTACACCTTC.